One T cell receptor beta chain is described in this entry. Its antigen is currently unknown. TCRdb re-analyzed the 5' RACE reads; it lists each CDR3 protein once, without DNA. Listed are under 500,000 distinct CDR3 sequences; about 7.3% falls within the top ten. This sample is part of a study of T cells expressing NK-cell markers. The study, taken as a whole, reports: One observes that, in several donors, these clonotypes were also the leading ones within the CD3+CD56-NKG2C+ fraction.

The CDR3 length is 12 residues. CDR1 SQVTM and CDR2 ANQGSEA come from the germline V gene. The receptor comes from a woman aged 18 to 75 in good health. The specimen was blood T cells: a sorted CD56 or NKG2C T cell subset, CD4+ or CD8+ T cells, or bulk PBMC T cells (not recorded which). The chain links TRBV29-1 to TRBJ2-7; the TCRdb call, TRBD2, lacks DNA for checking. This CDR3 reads CSVASQTYEQYF.